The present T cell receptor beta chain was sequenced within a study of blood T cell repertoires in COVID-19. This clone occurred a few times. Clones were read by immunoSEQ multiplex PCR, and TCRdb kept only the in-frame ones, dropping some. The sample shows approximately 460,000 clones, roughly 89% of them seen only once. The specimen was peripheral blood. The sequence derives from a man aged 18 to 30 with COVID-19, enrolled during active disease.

DNA for the CDR3: TGTGCCAGTAGTATGACAGGGAGGTGGAACACTGAAGCTTTCTTT. This encodes CASSMTGRWNTEAFF. This rearrangement joins TRBV19 to TRBJ1-1, with TRBD1 matching over 7 bases. From germline, CDR1 is LNHDA and CDR2 SQIVND (reference sequence). J gave up 1 base and V 3 bases, and 5 bases lay outside the gene matches. The CDR3 is 15 amino acids.